This T cell receptor (beta chain) comes out of a study of shared clonotypes between healthy human individuals. The germline CDR1 and CDR2 sequences are SEHNR and FQNEAQ (reference sequence). V was pared by 5 bases and J by 2 bases, with 18 bases between. The CDR3 runs 16 residues. Several immunoSEQ plates held equal portions of the genomic DNA taken from each subset. Assay used: immunoSEQ multiplex PCR; TCRdb lists only in-frame clones, some missing. The sample has a few hundred thousand clones; under 80% are singletons. Splitting of CD4+ cells produced CD45RA+ naive and CD45RA-negative memory subsets.

The receptor comes from a young man in good health. Sequenced material: memory CD4+ T cells sorted from blood. Described subset: CD45RA-negative fraction. The gene calls are TRBV7-9 and TRBJ1-1; perhaps TRBD1 as D (6 bases). The CDR3 coding sequence is TGTGCCAGCAGCCCGAGGGTCAAGACAGGTAACACTGAAGCTTTCTTT. It codes for CASSPRVKTGNTEAFF. The variable domain in full, completed from reference TRBV7-9 and TRBJ1-1, reads DTGVSQNPRHKITKRGQNVTFRCDPISEHNRLYWYRQTLGQGPEFLTYFQNEAQLEKSRLLSDRFSAERPKGSFSTLEIQRTEQGDSAMYLCASSPRVKTGNTEAFFGQGTRLTVV.